This T cell receptor (beta chain) was retrieved from a study of T cells after yellow fever vaccination (dated by TCRdb to the late 2010s). Looking at the study overall: The SMART-Seq v4 Ultra Low Input RNA kit was used to prepare libraries from fractions with low cell numbers. To track T-cell clones before and after primary and booster YFV17D yellow fever vaccination, bulk TCR alpha and beta repertoires were sequenced longitudinally. Two healthy male donors, one aged 18 to 30 and one aged 30 to 39 years, were included in the cohort. Blood samples were taken at several timepoints before and after primary and secondary immunization, and bulk PBMC replicates and cell subsets were isolated.

This clonotype was counted many times. No antigen is known for it. Qualities for individual bases were not recorded, and no much larger clone is one base off. What the treatment or condition label conveys for this sample: live attenuated yellow fever vaccine strain. At each blood-draw timepoint, two biological replicates of bulk PBMCs were collected. A standard Ficoll-Paque protocol was used to isolate PBMCs from peripheral blood. TriZol was used to extract RNA from bulk PBMCs, CD4 and CD8 fractions, and dextramer-positive and dextramer-negative fractions. The sequencing machine was an Illumina NovaSeq 6000. TCR cDNA was made using 5'RACE template switching, a step that added a universal primer site and unique molecular identifiers. Priming of cDNA synthesis was performed from both the TCR alpha and TCR beta constant segments. Two PCR steps were used to amplify libraries, with sample barcodes and sequencing adapters being added in the second step. Sequencing of libraries was done on Illumina HiSeq 2500 (2x100 bp) or NovaSeq (2x150 bp). In the paper's pipeline: MIGEC was used to demultiplex reads and collapse the reads into UMI consensus sequences, and MiXCR was used for V(D)J alignment. Vaccine-responding clonotypes were identified with edgeR using replicate PBMC samples, with FDR below 0.01 and a log2 fold change above 5 up to day 15 being required. Each bulk clonotype received a CD4 or CD8 identity based on whether the sequenced CD4 or CD8 repertoire contained that clonotype at higher abundance. Starting from the raw public reads, TCRdb applied fastp trimming at Q25, assembled clones with MiXCR and retained in-frame beta chains. Each record represents a unique CDR3 protein, reported with the most common genes and DNA among its rows. These V and J calls rely on TCRdb rather than the paper's analysis. Within this sample are some 250,000 distinct CDR3 sequences, with roughly 3.7% of them counted one time only. Roughly a fifth of the sample rests with the top ten.

Here is what the overall study found, with its caveats: The secondary T-cell response was weaker than the primary response but faster, peaking on day 5 instead of day 15. Computational filtering was needed because FACS-sorted repertoires could contain abundant contaminating clonotypes from the bulk population. After the booster, most of the clones that had expanded following primary vaccination were detected again (almost 98% of CD4 and roughly 90% of CD8), which suggests that memory was broadly maintained. Because the study included only a couple of donors, the extent to which the findings can be generalized is limited. A small fraction of clonotypes appeared in both the CD4 and CD8 compartments, likely as a result of convergent recombination.

CDR1 KGHSH and CDR2 LQKENI are derived from the germline V gene. The cysteine opens and the phenylalanine closes a CDR3 of 16 amino acids. The read is trimmed to its CDR3 DNA, 48 bases read in frame from base 1. V gives up 0 bases and J gives up 8 bases, and the segment between their germline ends measures 16 bases. The chain is made from TRBV18 and TRBJ1-4, with a weak D call of TRBD1 (5 bases match). The sample consisted of PBMCs, taken 15 days after the yellow fever booster vaccination. The clonotype was recovered from a man aged 18 to 29 who received the YFV17D yellow fever vaccine. The nucleotides are TGTGCCAGCTCACCACCGGGGCAGCCGATGGGGGAAAAACTGTTTTTT. Its translation reads: CASSPPGQPMGEKLFF.